This T cell receptor beta chain was identified during a study of a mutant IDH1 vaccine in newly diagnosed glioma. Study information: Vaccinations were initiated 4-6 weeks following radiotherapy alone, or were given together with temozolomide cycles. Earlier care involved radiotherapy, temozolomide, or both, and the majority received both. Notes on the study in general: Changes to the top peripheral T cell clonotypes appeared unrelated to pseudoprogression.

Time point denoted: week 5, during vaccination. Vaccinated patients received 300 ug of mutant IDH1 20-mer peptide per dose, with topical imiquimod. Turning to this clone: Its matching antigen is unknown.

Measured with immunoSEQ multiplex PCR; TCRdb has only the in-frame clones, and not every one. The sample has 45,000 to 60,000 clones; around 80% are singletons. Trimming took off 3 bases at V and 4 bases at J, with 8 bases between the two ends. There are 13 residues in the CDR3. The germline V gene encodes CDR1 SEHNR and CDR2 FQNEAQ (reference sequence). The genes are TRBV7-9 and TRBJ2-3, with D unclear. The starting material was PBMCs, obtained from a glioma patient whose treatment included an IDH1 peptide vaccine. This sequence was found in a man aged 45-65 years with glioma. CDR3 region: CASSFSGSDTQYF. The CDR3 DNA follows: TGTGCCAGCAGCTTCAGTGGGTCAGATACGCAGTATTTT.